This TCR beta chain was identified during a study of shared clonotypes between healthy human individuals. Study-level points and caveats: An anticipated effect of sequencing depth on clonotype sharing among donors was recognized. Compared with clonotypes that all four donors shared, non-shared clonotypes had lower generation probabilities.

The germline V gene has CDR1 MNHEY and CDR2 SMNVEV (reference sequence). This CDR3 contains 13 residues. V lost 2 bases to trimming and J lost 7 bases, with 11 bases between them. The test was conducted at deep level. About 30,000 T cell genomes, or about 0.2 ug DNA, went into the sorted-subset replicate PCRs. Sequenced by immunoSEQ multiplex PCR; TCRdb stores in-frame clones only, minus some. The sample holds a few million clones, approximately 94% seen once. About this clone itself: Its antigen is unidentified.

The J gene is TRBJ1-2, the V gene TRBV27; D is undetermined. The sample taken for sequencing was naive CD4+ T cells sorted from blood. Subset reported: CD45RA+ positively selected. This TCR derives from a man between 18 and 29 years old in good health. CDR3 residues: CASSLRDSGGYTF. CDR3 DNA sequence: TGTGCCAGCAGTTTAAGGGATTCTGGTGGCTACACCTTC.